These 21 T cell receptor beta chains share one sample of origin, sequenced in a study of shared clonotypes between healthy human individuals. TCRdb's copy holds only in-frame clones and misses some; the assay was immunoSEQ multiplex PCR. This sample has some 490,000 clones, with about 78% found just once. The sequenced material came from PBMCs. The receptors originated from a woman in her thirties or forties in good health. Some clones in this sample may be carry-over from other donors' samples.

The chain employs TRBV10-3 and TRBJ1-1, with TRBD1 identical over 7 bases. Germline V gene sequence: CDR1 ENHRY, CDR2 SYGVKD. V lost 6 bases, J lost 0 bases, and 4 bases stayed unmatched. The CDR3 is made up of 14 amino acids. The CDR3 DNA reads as TGTGCCATCAGCACGGGACAGATGAACACTGAAGCTTTCTTT. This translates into CAISTGQMNTEAFF.

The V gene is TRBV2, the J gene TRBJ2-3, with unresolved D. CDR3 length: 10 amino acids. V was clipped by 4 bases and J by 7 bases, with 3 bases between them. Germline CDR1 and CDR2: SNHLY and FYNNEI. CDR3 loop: CASSVYTQYF. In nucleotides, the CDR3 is TGTGCCAGCAGTGTATATACGCAGTATTTT.

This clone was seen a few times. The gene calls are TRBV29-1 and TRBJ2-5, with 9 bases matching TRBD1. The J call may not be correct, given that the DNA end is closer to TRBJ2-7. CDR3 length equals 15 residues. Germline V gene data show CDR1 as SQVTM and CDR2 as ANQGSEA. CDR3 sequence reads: CSVVYGGTGIYEQYF. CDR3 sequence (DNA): TGCAGCGTTGTATACGGGGGGACAGGGATCTACGAGCAGTACTTC.

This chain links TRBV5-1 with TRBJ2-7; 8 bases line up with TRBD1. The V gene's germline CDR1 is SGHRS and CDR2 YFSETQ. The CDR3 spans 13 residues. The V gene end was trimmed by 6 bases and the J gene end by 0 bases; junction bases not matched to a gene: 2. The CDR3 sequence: CASTRGPSYEQYF. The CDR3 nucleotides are TGCGCCAGCACCAGGGGGCCCTCCTACGAGCAGTACTTC.

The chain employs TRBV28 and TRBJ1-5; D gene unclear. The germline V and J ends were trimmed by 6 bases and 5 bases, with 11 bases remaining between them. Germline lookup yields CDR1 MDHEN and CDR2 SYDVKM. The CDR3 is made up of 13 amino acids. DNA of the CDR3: TGTGCCAGCAGGTCTTTTGGGGATCAGCCCCAGCATTTT. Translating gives CASRSFGDQPQHF.

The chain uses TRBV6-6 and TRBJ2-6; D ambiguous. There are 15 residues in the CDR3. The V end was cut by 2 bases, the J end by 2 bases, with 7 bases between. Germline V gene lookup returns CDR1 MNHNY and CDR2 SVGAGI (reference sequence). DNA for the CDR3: TGTGCCAGCAGTTACGGGGTTCCTGGGGCCAACGTCCTGACTTTC. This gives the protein CASSYGVPGANVLTF.

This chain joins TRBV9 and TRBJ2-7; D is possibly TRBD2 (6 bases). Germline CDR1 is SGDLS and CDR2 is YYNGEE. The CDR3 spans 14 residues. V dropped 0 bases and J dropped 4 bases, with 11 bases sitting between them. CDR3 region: CASSVVVEGYEQYF. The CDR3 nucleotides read TGTGCCAGCAGCGTAGTGGTGGAGGGGTACGAGCAGTACTTC.

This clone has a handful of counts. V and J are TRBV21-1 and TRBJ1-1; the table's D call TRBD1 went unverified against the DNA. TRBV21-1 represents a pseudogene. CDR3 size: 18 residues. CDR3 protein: CASSTFSSGQIYVTEAFF. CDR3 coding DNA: TGTGCCAGCAGCACCTTCTCCTCAGGACAGATATATGTTACAGAAGCTTTCTTT.

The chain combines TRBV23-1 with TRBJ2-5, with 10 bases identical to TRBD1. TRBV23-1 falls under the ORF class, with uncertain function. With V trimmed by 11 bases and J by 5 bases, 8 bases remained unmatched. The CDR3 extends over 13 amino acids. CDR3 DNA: TGCGCCGACAGGGGGCGAGATGGTGAGACCCAGTACTTC. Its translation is CADRGRDGETQYF.

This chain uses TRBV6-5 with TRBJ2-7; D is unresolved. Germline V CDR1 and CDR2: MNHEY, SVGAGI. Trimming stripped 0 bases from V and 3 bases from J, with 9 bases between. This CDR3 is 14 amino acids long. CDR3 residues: CASSYSSPGYEQYF. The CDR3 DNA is TGTGCCAGCAGTTACTCGAGTCCCGGCTACGAGCAGTACTTC.

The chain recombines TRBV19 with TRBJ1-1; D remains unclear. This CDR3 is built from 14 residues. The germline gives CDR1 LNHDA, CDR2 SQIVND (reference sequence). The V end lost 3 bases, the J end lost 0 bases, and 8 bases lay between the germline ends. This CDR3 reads CASSITIMNTEAFF. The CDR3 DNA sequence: TGTGCCAGTAGTATTACGATTATGAACACTGAAGCTTTCTTT.

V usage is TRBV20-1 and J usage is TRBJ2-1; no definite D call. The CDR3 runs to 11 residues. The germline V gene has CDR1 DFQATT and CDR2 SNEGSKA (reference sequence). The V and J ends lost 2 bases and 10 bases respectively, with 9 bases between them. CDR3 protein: CSARTVGEQFF. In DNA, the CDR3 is TGCAGTGCTAGAACGGTTGGGGAGCAGTTCTTC.

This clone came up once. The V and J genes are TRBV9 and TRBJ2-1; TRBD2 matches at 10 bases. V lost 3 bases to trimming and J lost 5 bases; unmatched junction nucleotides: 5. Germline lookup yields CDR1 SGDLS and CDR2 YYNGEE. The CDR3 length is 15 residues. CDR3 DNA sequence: TGTGCCAGCAGCGCCGGGACTAGCGCCCACAATGAGCAGTTCTTC. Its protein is CASSAGTSAHNEQFF.

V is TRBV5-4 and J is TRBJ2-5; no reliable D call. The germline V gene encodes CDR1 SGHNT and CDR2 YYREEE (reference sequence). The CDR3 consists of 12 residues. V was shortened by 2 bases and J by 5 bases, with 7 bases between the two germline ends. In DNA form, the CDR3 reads TGTGCCAGCAGCTTAGAGTCGGAGACCCAGTACTTC. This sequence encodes CASSLESETQYF.

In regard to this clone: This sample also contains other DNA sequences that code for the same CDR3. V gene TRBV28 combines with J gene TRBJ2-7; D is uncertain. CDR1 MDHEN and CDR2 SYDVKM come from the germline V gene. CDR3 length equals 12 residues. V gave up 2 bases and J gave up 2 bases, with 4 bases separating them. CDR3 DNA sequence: TGTGCCAGCAGTTTACTAGCCTACGAGCAGTACTTC. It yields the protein CASSLLAYEQYF.

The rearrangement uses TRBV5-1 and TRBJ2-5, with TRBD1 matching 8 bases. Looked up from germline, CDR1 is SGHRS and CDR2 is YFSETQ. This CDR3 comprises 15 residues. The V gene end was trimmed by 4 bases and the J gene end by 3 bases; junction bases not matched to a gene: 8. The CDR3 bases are TGCGCCAGCAGCCAGCTCAGGGGGCGCAAAGAGACCCAGTACTTC. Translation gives CASSQLRGRKETQYF.

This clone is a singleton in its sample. In nucleotides, the CDR3 is TGTGCCAGCAGTACCAGACTCGACAATGAGCAGTTCTTC. It translates to CASSTRLDNEQFF. The chain recombines TRBV2 with TRBJ2-1; unclear D gene. The CDR3 has 13 residues. The germline CDR1 and CDR2 sequences are SNHLY and FYNNEI. V lost 5 bases and J 5 bases, leaving 10 bases between the germline ends.

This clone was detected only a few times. The CDR3 reads CASSPRSGLAGNEQFF. CDR3 coding DNA: TGTGCCAGCTCACCACGATCGGGACTAGCAGGTAATGAGCAGTTCTTC. The V gene is TRBV18, the J gene TRBJ2-1; TRBD2 matches 9 bases. Germline CDR1 and CDR2: KGHSH and LQKENI. V lost 1 base to trimming and J lost 7 bases; unmatched junction nucleotides: 8. CDR3 length: 16 residues.

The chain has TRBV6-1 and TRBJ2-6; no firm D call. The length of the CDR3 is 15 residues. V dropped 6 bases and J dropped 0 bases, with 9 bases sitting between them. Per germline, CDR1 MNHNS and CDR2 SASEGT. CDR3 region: CASSPGASGANVLTF. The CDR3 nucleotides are TGTGCCAGCAGCCCGGGCGCCTCTGGGGCCAACGTCCTGACTTTC.

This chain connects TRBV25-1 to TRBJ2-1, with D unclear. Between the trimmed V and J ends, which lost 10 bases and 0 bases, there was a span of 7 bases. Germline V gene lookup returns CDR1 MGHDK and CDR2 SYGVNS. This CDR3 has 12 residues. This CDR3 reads CATETSYNEQFF. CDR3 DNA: TGTGCCACCGAGACCTCCTACAATGAGCAGTTCTTC.

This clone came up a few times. The CDR3 is CASSQGLPLGPYEQYF. The CDR3 DNA reads TGTGCCAGCAGCCAAGGACTCCCCCTGGGCCCCTACGAGCAGTACTTC. The chain joins TRBV14 to TRBJ2-7; D unclear. Germline V gene data show CDR1 as SGHDN and CDR2 as FVKESK. There are 16 residues in the CDR3. With 1 base removed from V and 2 bases from J, the gap between germline ends came to 15 bases. Filled out from reference TRBV14 and TRBJ2-7, the complete variable domain reads EAGVTQFPSHSVIEKGQTVTLRCDPISGHDNLYWYRRVMGKEIKFLLHFVKESKQDESGMPNNRFLAERTGGTYSTLKVQPAELEDSGVYFCASSQGLPLGPYEQYFGPGTRLTVT.